What follows are 9 T cell receptor beta chains derived from one specimen sequenced in a study of blood T cell repertoires in COVID-19. TCRdb's copy holds only in-frame clones and misses some; the assay was immunoSEQ multiplex PCR. This repertoire shows hundreds of thousands of clones, about 81% found once; its top ten account for 4.1%. The sequenced sample consisted of PBMCs or T cells enriched from blood (not recorded which). All receptors come from a man aged 30-40 years with acute COVID-19.

The rearrangement joins TRBV19 to TRBJ1-4; D remains ambiguous. V was pared by 3 bases and J by 8 bases, with 13 bases between. The CDR3 extends over 14 amino acids. Germline V CDR1 and CDR2: LNHDA, SQIVND (reference sequence). The CDR3 loop reads CASSMETVEEKLFF. The DNA of the CDR3 is TGTGCCAGTAGTATGGAGACGGTGGAGGAAAAACTGTTTTTT.

This chain links TRBV4-2 with TRBJ1-4; D remains ambiguous. There are 16 residues in the CDR3. The V and J ends lost 0 bases and 0 bases respectively, with 8 bases between them. Germline loops: CDR1 LGHNA, CDR2 YNFKEQ. CDR3 DNA: TGTGCCAGCAGCCAAGACAACAAGTCAACTAATGAAAAACTGTTTTTT. Translated, it gives CASSQDNKSTNEKLFF.

V usage is TRBV11-3 and J usage is TRBJ2-2; tentatively, D is TRBD1 (5 bases). Trimming took 1 base from V and 8 from J, leaving 8 bases between them. Per germline, CDR1 SGHNT and CDR2 YENEEA. CDR3 length: 13 residues. The CDR3 loop is CASSLGGRGELFF. The CDR3 nucleotides read TGTGCCAGCAGCTTAGGGGGCCGGGGGGAGCTGTTTTTT.

The rearrangement joins TRBV14 to TRBJ2-7, with D possibly TRBD1 on 5 matching bases. Germline loops: CDR1 SGHDN, CDR2 FVKESK. Trimming removed 3 bases from V and 5 bases from J, with 17 bases in between. The CDR3 has 15 residues. CDR3 DNA sequence: TGTGCCAGCAGCCAGGCAGTGGGGCTAAGGGACGAGCAGTACGTC. It codes for CASSQAVGLRDEQYV.

V and J are TRBV27 and TRBJ1-1; TRBD1 matches at 8 bases. The CDR3 is 14 amino acids. The germline CDR1 and CDR2 sequences are MNHEY and SMNVEV (reference sequence). With V trimmed by 3 bases and J by 1 base, 1 base remained unmatched. In DNA, the CDR3 is TGTGCCAGCAGTTTCGACAGGGGGAACACTGAAGCTTTCTTT. This codes for CASSFDRGNTEAFF.

The gene calls are TRBV7-8 and TRBJ1-1, with 7 bases fitting TRBD1. Looked up from germline, CDR1 is SGHVS and CDR2 is FQNEAQ. After removal of 1 base from V and 3 bases from J, the junction contained 2 bases not matched to a gene. This CDR3 is 14 amino acids long. As DNA, the CDR3 is TGTGCCAGCAGCTTAGTTCAGGGGGACACTGAAGCTTTCTTT. Residues: CASSLVQGDTEAFF.

The V gene is TRBV27, the J gene TRBJ2-1, with 8 bases matching TRBD2. With 6 bases clipped from V and 7 bases from J, the junction kept 11 bases outside the gene matches. Germline CDR1 reads MNHEY; CDR2 reads SMNVEV (reference sequence). CDR3 size: 15 residues. CDR3 sequence: CASSQGLVAGNEQFF. DNA for the CDR3: TGTGCCAGCAGCCAGGGACTAGTCGCGGGAAATGAGCAGTTCTTC.

This chain joins TRBV28 and TRBJ2-5, with D possibly TRBD1 on 5 matching bases. The germline gives CDR1 MDHEN, CDR2 SYDVKM. The CDR3 consists of 16 residues. V dropped 5 bases and J dropped 0 bases, with 16 bases sitting between them. The CDR3 sequence: CASSPYGQRYQETQYF. CDR3 sequence (DNA): TGTGCCAGCAGTCCCTATGGACAAAGGTACCAAGAGACCCAGTACTTC.

This clone has only a few counts. The chain recombines TRBV7-3 with TRBJ2-1, with a possible D match to TRBD2 (6 bases). V dropped 5 bases and J dropped 6 bases, with 14 bases sitting between them. Per the germline V gene, CDR1 is SGHTA and CDR2 is FQGTGA. This CDR3 has 14 residues. The CDR3 reads CASSPLAGSNEQFF. DNA for the CDR3: TGTGCCAGCAGCCCCCTGGCGGGATCCAATGAGCAGTTCTTC.